Below are 14 T cell receptor beta chains sequenced from a single sample in a study of blood T cells in healthy people across ages. A second roughly 6 to 11 cycle PCR used barcoded and J-beta primers. TCRdb independently ran MiXCR on the 5' RACE reads; one entry per CDR3 protein. In the table there are 1.5 million to 2 million distinct CDR3 sequences, around 40% of which are singletons. Sequenced material: blood. The receptors stem from a human donor in good health.

This clonotype came up many times. The chain couples TRBV12-5 to TRBJ2-1, with a tentative D call TRBD1 (5 bases). Germline V gene data show CDR1 as LGHNT and CDR2 as FRNRAP. Between the trimmed V and J ends, which lost 6 bases and 4 bases, there was a span of 7 bases. CDR3 size: 12 residues. The CDR3 DNA reads TGTGCTAGTGGCCCAGGGTACAATGAGCAGTTCTTC. The encoded protein is CASGPGYNEQFF.

This rearrangement joins TRBV7-9 to TRBJ2-1; 12 bases map to TRBD1. J gave up 0 bases and V 4 bases, and 10 bases lay outside the gene matches. This CDR3 region has 19 residues. The germline gives CDR1 SEHNR, CDR2 FQNEAQ (reference sequence). The CDR3 region has the DNA TGTGCCAGCAGCTCCCCGGGACAGGGGGCCTCCTACTCCTACAATGAGCAGTTCTTC. Protein product: CASSSPGQGASYSYNEQFF. Looking up the rest from reference TRBV7-9 and TRBJ2-1 gives the full variable domain: DTGVSQNPRHKITKRGQNVTFRCDPISEHNRLYWYRQTLGQGPEFLTYFQNEAQLEKSRLLSDRFSAERPKGSFSTLEIQRTEQGDSAMYLCASSSPGQGASYSYNEQFFGPGTRLTVL.

This clonotype was observed a handful of times. The chain has TRBV5-6 and TRBJ2-3, with D unresolved. This CDR3 spans 13 amino acids. V lost 4 bases and J 8 bases, leaving 14 bases between the germline ends. Germline V CDR1 and CDR2: SGHDT, YYEEEE. The CDR3 DNA reads as TGTGCCAGCAGCCCGGTTTTCAGTCCTACGCAGTATTTT. Encoded protein: CASSPVFSPTQYF. Using reference TRBV5-6 and TRBJ2-3 for the parts outside the CDR3, the full variable domain is DAGVTQSPTHLIKTRGQQVTLRCSPKSGHDTVSWYQQALGQGPQFIFQYYEEEERQRGNFPDRFSGHQFPNYSSELNVNALLLGDSALYLCASSPVFSPTQYFGPGTRLTVL.

This chain connects TRBV7-8 to TRBJ2-3; weak D call: TRBD1 (5 bases). The CDR3 extends over 16 amino acids. Trimming pared 5 bases from V and 1 base from J, leaving 16 bases between. The germline gives CDR1 SGHVS, CDR2 FQNEAQ. CDR3 protein: CASSPVGLGGTDTQYF. The CDR3, as DNA: TGTGCCAGCAGCCCGGTGGGGCTCGGCGGCACAGATACGCAGTATTTT.

This clonotype was detected a few times. The chain couples TRBV7-2 to TRBJ2-1; D call uncertain. Per the germline V gene, CDR1 is SGHTA and CDR2 is FQGNSA. This CDR3 contains 14 residues. V was cut by 1 base and J by 5 bases, with 9 bases left in between. CDR3 in DNA: TGTGCCAGCAGCTTAGATCGCGGACACAATGAGCAGTTCTTC. Amino acid sequence: CASSLDRGHNEQFF.

This chain joins TRBV6-2 or TRBV6-3 and TRBJ2-4; D perhaps matches TRBD1 (5 bases). The V gene lost 2 bases and the J gene lost 0 bases, with 11 bases spanning the gap. The CDR3 runs to 16 residues. Germline lookup yields CDR1 MNHEY and CDR2 SVGEGT. CDR3 coding DNA: TGTGCCAGCAGTTACACAGGAAAGCTAGCCAAAAACATTCAGTACTTC. It specifies CASSYTGKLAKNIQYF.

The J gene is TRBJ2-1, the V gene TRBV20-1; no clear D. Germline CDR1 is DFQATT and CDR2 is SNEGSKA (reference sequence). The V gene lost 0 bases and the J gene lost 6 bases, with 27 bases spanning the gap. This CDR3 is 19 amino acids long. As DNA, the CDR3 is TGCAGTGCTAGAGATCAGTCCCGTCGGGTTGCCACTCGTCCCAATGAGCAGTTCTTC. It specifies CSARDQSRRVATRPNEQFF.

The chain is built from TRBV29-1 and TRBJ2-7; a possible D gene is TRBD2 (7 bases). CDR3 length equals 14 residues. Trimming stripped 5 bases from V and 2 bases from J, with 16 bases between. Germline CDR1 is SQVTM and CDR2 is ANQGSEA. As DNA, the CDR3 is TGCAGCGTTCACCGGGGGGCACCTACCTACGAGCAGTACTTC. This encodes CSVHRGAPTYEQYF.

The chain uses TRBV7-9 and TRBJ1-2, with TRBD1 identical over 7 bases. CDR1 and CDR2 (germline): SEHNR, FQNEAQ (reference sequence). The CDR3 has 13 amino acids. V lost 5 bases to trimming and J lost 6 bases; unmatched junction nucleotides: 6. The CDR3 spells CASSTRQGDGYTF. The DNA of the CDR3 is TGTGCCAGCAGCACCCGACAGGGTGATGGCTACACCTTC.

The rearrangement uses TRBV5-1 and TRBJ2-7; D is possibly TRBD1 (6 bases). The germline V gene has CDR1 SGHRS and CDR2 YFSETQ. The germline V and J ends were trimmed by 3 bases and 0 bases, with 10 bases remaining between them. The CDR3 is made up of 14 amino acids. CDR3 DNA: TGCGCCAGCAGCTGGACAGTGGACTCCTACGAGCAGTACTTC. Protein product: CASSWTVDSYEQYF.

This clonotype was picked up a small number of times. The genes are TRBV29-1 and TRBJ2-1; D gene unclear. CDR3 length: 11 residues. The germline gives CDR1 SQVTM, CDR2 ANQGSEA. V gave up 3 bases and J gave up 4 bases, with 4 bases separating them. CDR3 sequence reads: CSVEMYNEQFF. The CDR3 nucleotides are TGCAGCGTTGAGATGTACAATGAGCAGTTCTTC.

V usage is TRBV7-9 and J usage is TRBJ2-1, with TRBD2 matching 7 bases. The junction had 10 bases not matched to a gene; V was cut back by 5 bases and J by 6 bases. Germline V gives CDR1 SEHNR, CDR2 FQNEAQ (reference sequence). The length of the CDR3 is 15 residues. CDR3 coding DNA: TGTGCCAGCAGCCCTCTCGGACTAGTTGGCAATGAGCAGTTCTTC. Translating it yields CASSPLGLVGNEQFF.

This clonotype was recorded a few times. The rearrangement uses TRBV6-2 or TRBV6-3 and TRBJ2-1; TRBD2 matches at 9 bases. V was clipped by 5 bases and J by 7 bases; unmatched bases: 6. The CDR3 has 14 residues. The germline gives CDR1 MNHEY, CDR2 SVGEGT. The CDR3: CASSTGLAPNEQFF. In DNA, the CDR3 is TGTGCCAGCAGTACGGGACTAGCCCCTAATGAGCAGTTCTTC.

Remarks on this clonotype: Germline and junction disagree at one end, which may indicate a read error. The J gene is TRBJ2-5, the V gene TRBV13, with 8 bases that match TRBD1. Per germline, CDR1 PRHDT and CDR2 FYEKMQ (reference sequence). The CDR3 length is 15 residues. DNA of the CDR3: TGTGCCAGCGGCTTGAAAGGACAGGGACAAGAGACCCAGTACTTC. This encodes CASGLKGQGQETQYF.